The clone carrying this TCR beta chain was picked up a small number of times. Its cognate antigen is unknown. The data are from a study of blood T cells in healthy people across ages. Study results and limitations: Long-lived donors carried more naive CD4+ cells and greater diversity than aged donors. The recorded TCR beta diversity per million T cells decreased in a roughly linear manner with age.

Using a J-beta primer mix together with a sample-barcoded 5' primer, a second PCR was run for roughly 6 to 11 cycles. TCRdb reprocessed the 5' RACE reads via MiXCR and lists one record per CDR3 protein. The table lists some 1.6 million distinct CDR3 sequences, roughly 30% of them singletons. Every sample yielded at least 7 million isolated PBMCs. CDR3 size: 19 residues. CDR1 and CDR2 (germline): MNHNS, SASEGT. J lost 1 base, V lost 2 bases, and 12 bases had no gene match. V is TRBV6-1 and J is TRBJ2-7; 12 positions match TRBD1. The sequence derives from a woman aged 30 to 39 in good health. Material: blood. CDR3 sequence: CASSESGTGGFRRSYEQYF. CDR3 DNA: TGTGCCAGCAGTGAATCCGGGACAGGGGGCTTTCGCAGGTCCTACGAGCAGTACTTC.